The sequence of this T cell receptor (beta chain) was determined in a study of cytomegalovirus exposure and HLA in healthy donors. Study findings and constraints: On later analysis, the bulk of CMV-associated TCR beta chains appeared to be HLA-restricted. Specific recognition of CMV antigens was confirmed in vitro for a few chains (all CMV-associated).

Details on this clone: Its antigen remains unknown.

Germline values: CDR1 SGHTA, CDR2 FQGNSA. Unmatched junction bases numbered 6, after V lost 5 bases and J lost 6 bases. This CDR3 has 14 residues. In the PCR, 60 Vbeta and 13 Jbeta primers were used. Assay used: immunoSEQ multiplex PCR; TCRdb lists only in-frame clones, some missing. The sample includes 85,000 to 100,000 clones, 86% of them seen just once. Sequences were obtained from PBMCs. The chain has TRBV7-2 and TRBJ2-2; 7 bases line up with TRBD1. The TCR was taken from a man aged 25 to 45 in good health and CMV-seropositive. The CDR3 DNA follows: TGTGCCAGCAGCCCACGGACAGGAGCCGGGGAGCTGTTTTTT. Protein: CASSPRTGAGELFF.